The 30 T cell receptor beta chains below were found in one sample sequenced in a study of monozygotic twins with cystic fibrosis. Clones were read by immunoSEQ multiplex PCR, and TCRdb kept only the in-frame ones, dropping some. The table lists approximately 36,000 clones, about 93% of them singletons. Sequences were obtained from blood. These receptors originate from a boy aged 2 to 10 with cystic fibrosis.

The DNA of the CDR3 is TGTGCCAGTAGTATTTCTGAAGTCGCGAACACTGAAGCTTTCTTT. It codes for CASSISEVANTEAFF. V and J are TRBV19 and TRBJ1-1; D is ambiguous. The CDR3 runs 15 residues. CDR1 and CDR2 from the germline V gene are LNHDA and SQIVND (reference sequence). V lost 3 bases and J lost 1, with 12 bases in between.

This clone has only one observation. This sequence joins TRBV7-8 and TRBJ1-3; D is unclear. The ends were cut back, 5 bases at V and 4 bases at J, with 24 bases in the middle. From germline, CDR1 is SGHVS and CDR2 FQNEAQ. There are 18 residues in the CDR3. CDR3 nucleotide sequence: TGTGCCAGCAGCCCAAAGTACCAGACGGAGGCCTCGGGAAACACCATATATTTT. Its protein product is CASSPKYQTEASGNTIYF.

In DNA, the CDR3 is TGCGCCAGCAGCTTGGGAGGGGGTCTGTCCTCCTACGAGCAGTACTTC. Residues: CASSLGGGLSSYEQYF. The chain combines TRBV5-1 with TRBJ2-7; D might be TRBD1 (6 bases). The V gene lost 0 bases and the J gene lost 0 bases, with 13 bases spanning the gap. The CDR3 has 16 amino acids. Per germline, CDR1 SGHRS and CDR2 YFSETQ.

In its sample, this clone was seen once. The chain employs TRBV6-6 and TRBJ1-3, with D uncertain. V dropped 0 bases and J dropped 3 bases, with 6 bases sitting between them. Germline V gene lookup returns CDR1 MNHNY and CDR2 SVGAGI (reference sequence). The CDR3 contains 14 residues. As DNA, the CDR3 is TGTGCCAGCAGTTACTCAGTGAATGGAAACACCATATATTTT. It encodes CASSYSVNGNTIYF.

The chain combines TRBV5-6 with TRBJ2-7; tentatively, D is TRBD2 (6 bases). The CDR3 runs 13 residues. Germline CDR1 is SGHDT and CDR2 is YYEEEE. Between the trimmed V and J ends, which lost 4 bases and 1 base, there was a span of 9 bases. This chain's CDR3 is CASSPGSSYEQYF. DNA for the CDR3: TGTGCCAGCAGCCCCGGGAGTTCCTACGAGCAGTACTTC. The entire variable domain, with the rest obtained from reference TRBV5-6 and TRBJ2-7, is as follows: DAGVTQSPTHLIKTRGQQVTLRCSPKSGHDTVSWYQQALGQGPQFIFQYYEEEERQRGNFPDRFSGHQFPNYSSELNVNALLLGDSALYLCASSPGSSYEQYFGPGTRLTVT.

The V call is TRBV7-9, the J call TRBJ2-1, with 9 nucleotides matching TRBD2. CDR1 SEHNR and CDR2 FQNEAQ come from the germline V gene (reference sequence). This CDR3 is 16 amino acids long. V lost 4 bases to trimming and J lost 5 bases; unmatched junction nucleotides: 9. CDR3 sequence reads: CASSSRVAGGNNEQFF. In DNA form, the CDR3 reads TGTGCCAGCAGCTCCCGGGTGGCGGGGGGGAACAATGAGCAGTTCTTC.

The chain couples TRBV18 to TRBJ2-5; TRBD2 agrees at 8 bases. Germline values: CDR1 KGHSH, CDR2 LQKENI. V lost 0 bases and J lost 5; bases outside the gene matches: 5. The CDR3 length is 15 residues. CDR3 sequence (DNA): TGTGCCAGCTCACCACCGATAGCTAGCGGGGAGACCCAGTACTTC. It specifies CASSPPIASGETQYF.

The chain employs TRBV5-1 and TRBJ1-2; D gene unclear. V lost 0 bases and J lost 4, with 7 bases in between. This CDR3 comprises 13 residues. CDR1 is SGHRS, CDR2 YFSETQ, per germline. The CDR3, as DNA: TGCGCCAGCAGCTTGGGTTCGGCCTATGGCTACACCTTC. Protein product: CASSLGSAYGYTF.

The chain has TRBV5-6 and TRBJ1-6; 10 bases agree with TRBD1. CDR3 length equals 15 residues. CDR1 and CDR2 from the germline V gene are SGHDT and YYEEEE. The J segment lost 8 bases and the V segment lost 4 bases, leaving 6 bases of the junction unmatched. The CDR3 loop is CASSLVDRGDSPLHF. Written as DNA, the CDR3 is TGTGCCAGCAGCCTAGTGGACAGGGGGGATTCACCCCTCCACTTT.

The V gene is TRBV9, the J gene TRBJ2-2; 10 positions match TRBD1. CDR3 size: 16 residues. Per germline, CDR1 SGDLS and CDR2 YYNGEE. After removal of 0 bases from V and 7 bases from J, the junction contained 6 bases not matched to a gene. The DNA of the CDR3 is TGTGCCAGCAGCGTAGTAGGGGGACAGGGGATCGGGGAGCTGTTTTTT. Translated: CASSVVGGQGIGELFF.

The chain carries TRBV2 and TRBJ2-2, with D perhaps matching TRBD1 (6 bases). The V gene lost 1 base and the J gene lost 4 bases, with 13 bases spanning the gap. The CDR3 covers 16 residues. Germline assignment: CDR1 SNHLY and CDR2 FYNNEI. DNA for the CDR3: TGTGCCAGCAGTGAAGGGCAGGGGATCCGCACCGGGGAGCTGTTTTTT. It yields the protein CASSEGQGIRTGELFF.

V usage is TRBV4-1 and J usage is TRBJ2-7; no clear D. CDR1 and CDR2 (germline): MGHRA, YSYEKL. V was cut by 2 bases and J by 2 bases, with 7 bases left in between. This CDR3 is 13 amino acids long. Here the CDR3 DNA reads TGCGCCAGCAGCCAAAGCAGTGCCTACGAGCAGTACTTC. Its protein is CASSQSSAYEQYF.

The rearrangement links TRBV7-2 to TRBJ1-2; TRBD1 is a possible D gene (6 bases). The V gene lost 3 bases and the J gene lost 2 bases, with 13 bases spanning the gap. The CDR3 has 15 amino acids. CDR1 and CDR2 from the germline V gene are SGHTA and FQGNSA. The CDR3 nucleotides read TGTGCCAGCAGCTTTACAGGGTTCTCCAACTATGGCTACACCTTC. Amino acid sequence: CASSFTGFSNYGYTF.

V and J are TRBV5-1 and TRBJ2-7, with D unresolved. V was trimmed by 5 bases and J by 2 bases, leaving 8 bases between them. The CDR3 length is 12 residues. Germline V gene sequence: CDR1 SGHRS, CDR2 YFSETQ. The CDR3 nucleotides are TGCGCCAGCAGAGAAGGGACCTACGAGCAGTACTTC. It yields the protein CASREGTYEQYF.

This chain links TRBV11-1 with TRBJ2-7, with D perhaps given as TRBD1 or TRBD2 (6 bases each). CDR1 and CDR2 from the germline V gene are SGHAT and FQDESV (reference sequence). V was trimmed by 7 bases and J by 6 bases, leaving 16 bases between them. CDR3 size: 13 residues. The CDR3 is CASNNEQGGEQYF. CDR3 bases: TGTGCCAGCAACAACGAACAGGGAGGCGAGCAGTACTTC.

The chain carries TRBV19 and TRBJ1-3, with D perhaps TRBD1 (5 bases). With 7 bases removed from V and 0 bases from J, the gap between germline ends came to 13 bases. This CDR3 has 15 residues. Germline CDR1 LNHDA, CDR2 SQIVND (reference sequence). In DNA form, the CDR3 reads TGTGCCAGTAACTTTGACAGAAGCTCTGGAAACACCATATATTTT. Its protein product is CASNFDRSSGNTIYF.

DNA for the CDR3: TGCAGCGTTGACGAGGGGCAGGGCCTTAACTATGGCTACACCTTC. Translating gives CSVDEGQGLNYGYTF. The chain has TRBV29-1 and TRBJ1-2; D might be TRBD1 (5 bases). Trimming stripped 3 bases from V and 1 base from J, with 15 bases between. Germline CDR1 reads SQVTM; CDR2 reads ANQGSEA. The CDR3 runs 15 residues.

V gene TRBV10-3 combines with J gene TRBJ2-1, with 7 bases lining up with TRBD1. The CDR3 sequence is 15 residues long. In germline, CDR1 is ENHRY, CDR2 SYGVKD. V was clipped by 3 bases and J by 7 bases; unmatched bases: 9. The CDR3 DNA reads TGTGCCATCAGTGATCCCGGGACAGAACAAAATGAGCAGTTCTTC. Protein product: CAISDPGTEQNEQFF.

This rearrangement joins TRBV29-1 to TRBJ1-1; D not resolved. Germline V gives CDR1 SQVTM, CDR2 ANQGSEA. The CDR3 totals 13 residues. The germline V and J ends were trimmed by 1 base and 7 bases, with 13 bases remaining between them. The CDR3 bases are TGCAGCGTTGAAGTAGGCGGTTCCTTTGAAGCTTTCTTT. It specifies CSVEVGGSFEAFF.

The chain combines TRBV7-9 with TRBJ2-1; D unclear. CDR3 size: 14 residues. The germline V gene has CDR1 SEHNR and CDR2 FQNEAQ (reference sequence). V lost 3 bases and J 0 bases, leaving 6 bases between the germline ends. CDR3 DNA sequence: TGTGCCAGCAGCTTCGACTTCTCCTACAATGAGCAGTTCTTC. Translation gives CASSFDFSYNEQFF.

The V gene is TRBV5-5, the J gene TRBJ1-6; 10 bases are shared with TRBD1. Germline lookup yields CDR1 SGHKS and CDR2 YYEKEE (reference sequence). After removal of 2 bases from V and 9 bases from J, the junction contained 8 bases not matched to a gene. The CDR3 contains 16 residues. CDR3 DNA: TGTGCCAGCAGCTTAAACTGGGACAGGGGTCGTTCACCCCTCCACTTT. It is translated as CASSLNWDRGRSPLHF.

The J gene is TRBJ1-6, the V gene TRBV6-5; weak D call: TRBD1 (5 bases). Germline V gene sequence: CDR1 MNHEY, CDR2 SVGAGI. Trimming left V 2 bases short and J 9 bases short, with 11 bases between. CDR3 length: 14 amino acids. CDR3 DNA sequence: TGTGCCAGCAGTTACAGCGGGGCTTCTTCACCCCTCCACTTT. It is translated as CASSYSGASSPLHF.

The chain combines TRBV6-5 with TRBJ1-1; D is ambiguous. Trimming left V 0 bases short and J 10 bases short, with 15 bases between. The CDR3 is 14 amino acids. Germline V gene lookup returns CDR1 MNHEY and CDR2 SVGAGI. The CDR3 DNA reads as TGTGCCAGCAGTTACTCCCAGATGACTTCGATAGCTTTCTTT. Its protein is CASSYSQMTSIAFF.

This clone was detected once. CDR3 sequence: CASSLQGTRDEQFF. The CDR3 bases are TGTGCCAGCAGCTTACAGGGCACACGGGATGAGCAGTTCTTC. The chain employs TRBV11-3 and TRBJ2-1, with D maybe TRBD1 (5 bases). In germline, CDR1 is SGHNT, CDR2 YENEEA. V lost 2 bases and J 8 bases, leaving 13 bases between the germline ends. The CDR3 covers 14 residues. The full variable domain, rest sourced from reference TRBV11-3 and TRBJ2-1, is EAGVVQSPRYKIIEKKQPVAFWCNPISGHNTLYWYLQNLGQGPELLIRYENEEAVDDSQLPKDRFSAERLKGVDSTLKIQPAELGDSAVYLCASSLQGTRDEQFFGPGTRLTVL.

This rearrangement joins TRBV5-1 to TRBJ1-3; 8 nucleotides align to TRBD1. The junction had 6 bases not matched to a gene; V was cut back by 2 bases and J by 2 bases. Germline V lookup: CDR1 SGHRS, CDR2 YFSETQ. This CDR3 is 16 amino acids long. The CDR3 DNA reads TGCGCCAGCAGCTTCGGACAGGGAATTCCTGGAAACACCATATATTTT. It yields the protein CASSFGQGIPGNTIYF. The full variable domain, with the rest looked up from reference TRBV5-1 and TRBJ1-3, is KAGVTQTPRYLIKTRGQQVTLSCSPISGHRSVSWYQQTPGQGLQFLFEYFSETQRNKGNFPGRFSGRQFSNSRSEMNVSTLELGDSALYLCASSFGQGIPGNTIYFGEGSWLTVV.

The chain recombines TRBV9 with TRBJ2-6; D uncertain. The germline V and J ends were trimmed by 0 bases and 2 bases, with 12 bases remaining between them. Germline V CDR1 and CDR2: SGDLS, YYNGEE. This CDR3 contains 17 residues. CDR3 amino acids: CASSVGRVQTGANVLTF. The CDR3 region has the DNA TGTGCCAGCAGCGTAGGTCGGGTACAGACTGGGGCCAACGTCCTGACTTTC.

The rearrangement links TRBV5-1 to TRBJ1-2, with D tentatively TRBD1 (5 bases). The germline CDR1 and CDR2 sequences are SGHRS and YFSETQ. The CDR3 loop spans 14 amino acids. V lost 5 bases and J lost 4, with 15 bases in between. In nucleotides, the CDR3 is TGCGCCAGCAGTGAGCCGGGGGTCTCCTATGGCTACACCTTC. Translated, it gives CASSEPGVSYGYTF.

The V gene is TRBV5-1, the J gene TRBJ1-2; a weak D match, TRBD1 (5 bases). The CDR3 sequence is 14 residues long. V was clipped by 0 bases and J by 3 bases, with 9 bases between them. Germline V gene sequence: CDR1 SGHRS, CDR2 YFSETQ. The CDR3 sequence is CASSLDGTDYGYTF. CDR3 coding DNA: TGCGCCAGCAGCTTGGACGGGACGGACTATGGCTACACCTTC.

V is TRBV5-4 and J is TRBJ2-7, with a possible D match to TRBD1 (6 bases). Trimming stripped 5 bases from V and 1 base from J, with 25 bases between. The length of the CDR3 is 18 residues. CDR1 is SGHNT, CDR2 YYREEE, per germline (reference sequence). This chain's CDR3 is CASSQEISLGTLSYEQYF. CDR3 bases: TGTGCCAGCAGTCAGGAGATCTCTCTCGGGACACTGTCCTACGAGCAGTACTTC.

CDR3 loop: CASSPREENTEAFF. DNA of the CDR3: TGTGCCAGCTCACCACGGGAAGAGAACACTGAAGCTTTCTTT. The J gene is TRBJ1-1, the V gene TRBV18, with D hard to call. The germline gives CDR1 KGHSH, CDR2 LQKENI. The CDR3 extends over 14 amino acids. V was pared by 1 base and J by 1 base, with 7 bases between.